The present entry profiles one T cell receptor beta chain with its context. The sample originates from a study of blood T cell repertoires in COVID-19. Looking at the study overall: Whether acute or convalescent, the COVID-19 samples came from the United States, Italy and Spain. T cells, B-cell-depleted T cells, or PBMCs provided the cDNA or gDNA that served as material.

Methods used by the authors: Nucleated cell number was recorded as an estimate derived from reference gene primer amplification. Using immunoSEQ multiplex PCR, the repertoire was profiled, and TCRdb retains in-frame clones only, with some absent. That table gives V, J and clone size, and the DNA gave D and trimming. The table lists 250,000 to 300,000 clones, nearly 90% of them singletons. Patients in Seattle were enrolled during active infection, then followed longitudinally. Germline CDR1 is MNHEY and CDR2 is SMNVEV (reference sequence). The J segment lost 11 bases and the V segment lost 5 bases, leaving 6 bases of the junction unmatched. There are 13 residues in the CDR3.

The TCR was taken from a woman aged 60 to 75 with COVID-19, enrolled during active disease. Sample: peripheral blood. The genes are TRBV27 and TRBJ2-3; TRBD2 matches 11 bases. The CDR3: CASSPNLAGGQYF. The CDR3 coding sequence is TGTGCCAGCAGTCCCAATCTAGCGGGGGGGCAGTATTTT.